The 26 T cell receptor beta chains below were found in one sample sequenced in a study of T cell responses to AZD1222 COVID-19 vaccine. Profiling relied on immunoSEQ multiplex PCR, and the TCRdb table lists in-frame clones only, not all of them. The sample lists about 99,000 clones, 91% seen once, with roughly 42% in the top ten. This specimen was peripheral blood, taken on day 0 of AZD1222 vaccination. The receptors were gathered from an adult in good health.

The gene calls are TRBV28 and TRBJ2-6; possibly TRBD1 or TRBD2 for D (5 bases each). Germline V gives CDR1 MDHEN, CDR2 SYDVKM. The CDR3 covers 16 residues. The ends were cut back, 3 bases at V and 2 bases at J, with 11 bases in the middle. This chain's CDR3 is CASSLGENTGANVLTF. The CDR3 coding sequence is TGTGCCAGCAGTTTGGGGGAGAATACTGGGGCCAACGTCCTGACTTTC.

The V gene is TRBV30, the J gene TRBJ2-7; 11 bases map to TRBD2. Germline V gene data show CDR1 as GTSNPN and CDR2 as SVGIG (reference sequence). This CDR3 is 16 amino acids long. J lost 7 bases, V lost 1 base, and 12 bases had no gene match. DNA of the CDR3: TGTGCCTGGAGTGACGTAGCGGGACTAGCGGCCTTGGAGCAGTACTTC. Amino acids: CAWSDVAGLAALEQYF.

The chain combines TRBV6-1 with TRBJ2-7, with TRBD1 as a possible D gene (5 bases). The V and J ends lost 3 bases and 1 base respectively, with 19 bases between them. The CDR3 length is 17 residues. From germline, CDR1 is MNHNS and CDR2 SASEGT. Here the CDR3 reads CASSDNARATRSYEQYF. DNA of the CDR3: TGTGCCAGCAGTGACAACGCCAGGGCAACCAGGTCCTACGAGCAGTACTTC.

In this sample, this clone turned up once. The chain joins TRBV6-5 to TRBJ1-5; TRBD1 might be the D (5 bases). Germline V gene lookup returns CDR1 MNHEY and CDR2 SVGAGI. The CDR3 covers 14 residues. V was clipped by 5 bases and J by 10 bases, with 18 bases between them. The CDR3 spells CASSPPRGLGPQHF. CDR3 sequence (DNA): TGTGCCAGCAGTCCCCCGAGGGGTCTGGGACCCCAGCATTTT.

The chain joins TRBV6-5 to TRBJ2-1, with 11 bases aligning to TRBD2. In germline, CDR1 is MNHEY, CDR2 SVGAGI. This CDR3 spans 15 amino acids. Unmatched junction bases numbered 5, after V lost 6 bases and J lost 4 bases. The CDR3 sequence: CASSAGTSGYNEQFF. For the CDR3, the DNA is TGTGCCAGCAGCGCCGGGACTAGCGGATACAATGAGCAGTTCTTC.

The V and J genes are TRBV7-8 and TRBJ2-1; TRBD2 agrees at 10 bases. J lost 0 bases, V lost 10 bases, and 15 bases had no gene match. CDR3 length: 18 residues. CDR1 is SGHVS and CDR2 is FQNEAQ in the germline V gene. In DNA, the CDR3 is TGTGCCACTTCTCGGTTAGCGGGAGGAACTAGCTCCTACAATGAGCAGTTCTTC. It translates to CATSRLAGGTSSYNEQFF.

The chain links TRBV6-5 to TRBJ2-7, with 11 bases matching TRBD1. CDR3 length: 14 amino acids. CDR1 and CDR2 (germline): MNHEY, SVGAGI. The trim removed 6 bases at V and 3 bases at J, leaving 4 bases unmatched. CDR3 sequence: CASRLGQGDYEQYF. The CDR3 DNA reads TGTGCCAGCAGGCTGGGACAGGGGGACTACGAGCAGTACTTC.

The chain is built from TRBV6-1 and TRBJ2-7; D may be TRBD2 (7 bases). Germline lookup yields CDR1 MNHNS and CDR2 SASEGT. Trimming left V 0 bases short and J 6 bases short, with 12 bases between. The CDR3 is made up of 14 amino acids. CDR3 nucleotides: TGTGCCAGCAGTGAAGCGCTTCGGGGGGCCGAGCAGTACTTC. This translates into CASSEALRGAEQYF.

The genes are TRBV24-1 and TRBJ1-5; D perhaps matches TRBD1 (6 bases). V shed 10 bases and J shed 4 bases, with 13 bases lying between them. Germline CDR1 and CDR2: KGHDR and SFDVKD. There are 13 residues in the CDR3. Here the CDR3 DNA reads TGTGCCACACAGGGAGAGTGGAATCAGCCCCAGCATTTT. Its translation: CATQGEWNQPQHF.

This sequence joins TRBV6-5 and TRBJ1-4; D is possibly TRBD1 (6 bases). Germline CDR1 MNHEY, CDR2 SVGAGI. Deletions cut 6 bases from V and 6 bases from J, with 14 bases between. CDR3 size: 14 residues. The CDR3 DNA follows: TGTGCCAGCAGGGACACAGGGTGGGATGAAAAACTGTTTTTT. It encodes CASRDTGWDEKLFF.

CDR3 sequence: CASSGLAGVSQETQYF. For the CDR3, the DNA is TGCGCCAGCAGTGGGCTAGCGGGAGTGAGTCAAGAGACCCAGTACTTC. V and J are TRBV10-2 and TRBJ2-5; 10 nucleotides line up with TRBD2. The germline gives CDR1 WSHSY, CDR2 SAAADI. The CDR3 sequence is 16 residues long. Trimming at V came to 4 bases and at J to 2 bases, leaving 7 bases not matched to a gene.

CDR3 region: CASSYSPGQNTEAFF. Written as DNA, the CDR3 is TGTGCCAGCAGTTACTCCCCCGGGCAGAACACTGAAGCTTTCTTT. The chain is built from TRBV6-5 and TRBJ1-1, with D unresolved. The CDR3 has 15 amino acids. Germline V gene sequence: CDR1 MNHEY, CDR2 SVGAGI. Trimming took 0 bases from V and 1 from J, leaving 9 bases between them.

The CDR3 reads CASSRSSTGYEQYF. In nucleotides, the CDR3 is TGTGCCAGCAGTCGATCCAGCACGGGCTACGAGCAGTACTTC. This chain connects TRBV6-6 to TRBJ2-7, with D unresolved. CDR1 MNHNY and CDR2 SVGAGI come from the germline V gene (reference sequence). This CDR3 spans 14 amino acids. V lost 5 bases, J lost 3 bases, and 14 bases lay in between.

This clone has ten or more counts. The rearrangement uses TRBV5-5 and TRBJ2-1, with D possibly TRBD1 on 5 matching bases. The ends were cut back, 3 bases at V and 6 bases at J, with 10 bases in the middle. Germline V lookup: CDR1 SGHKS, CDR2 YYEKEE (reference sequence). There are 13 residues in the CDR3. In DNA, the CDR3 is TGTGCCAGCAGCTACTCAAGGGGCAATGAGCAGTTCTTC. It codes for CASSYSRGNEQFF.

The rearrangement uses TRBV10-1 and TRBJ1-6; D gene ambiguous. With 3 bases removed from V and 8 bases from J, the gap between germline ends came to 17 bases. This CDR3 is 16 amino acids long. Germline CDR1 and CDR2: WNHNN and SYGVQD (reference sequence). CDR3 sequence reads: CASSEGLLEADSPLHF. The CDR3, as DNA: TGCGCCAGCAGTGAAGGGCTCCTTGAGGCGGATTCACCCCTCCACTTT.

This clone was recorded a few times. This chain uses TRBV5-6 with TRBJ1-1; D is unresolved. CDR1 is SGHDT and CDR2 is YYEEEE in the germline V gene. The CDR3 is 14 residues long. The V end was cut by 2 bases, the J end by 2 bases, with 10 bases between. CDR3 protein: CASSFGPTNTEAFF. CDR3 in DNA: TGTGCCAGCAGCTTCGGTCCGACCAACACTGAAGCTTTCTTT.

The chain recombines TRBV5-4 with TRBJ2-7; 7 bases agree with TRBD2. After removal of 4 bases from V and 3 bases from J, the junction contained 7 bases not matched to a gene. CDR1 is SGHNT, CDR2 YYREEE, per germline (reference sequence). This CDR3 has 14 amino acids. CDR3 loop: CASSGGLVNYEQYF. The CDR3 region has the DNA TGTGCCAGCAGCGGTGGACTAGTTAACTACGAGCAGTACTTC.

This rearrangement joins TRBV2 to TRBJ2-1; the match to TRBD2 covers 9 bases. V dropped 6 bases and J dropped 6; count of bases not matched to a gene: 6. The CDR3 length is 14 residues. Germline V gene data show CDR1 as SNHLY and CDR2 as FYNNEI. In DNA form, the CDR3 reads TGTGCCAGCAGGTTAGGGACTAGCTCCAATGAGCAGTTCTTC. Translated, it gives CASRLGTSSNEQFF.

The chain carries TRBV30 and TRBJ2-3; 9 nucleotides line up with TRBD1. CDR3 length: 16 residues. The germline gives CDR1 GTSNPN, CDR2 SVGIG (reference sequence). V lost 3 bases, J lost 0 bases, and 7 bases stayed unmatched. The CDR3 bases are TGTGCCTGGAGGATAAACAGGGGGCGAAGCACAGATACGCAGTATTTT. This sequence encodes CAWRINRGRSTDTQYF.

The chain employs TRBV7-3 and TRBJ2-2, with 10 bases lining up with TRBD1. Germline V CDR1 and CDR2: SGHTA, FQGTGA. After removal of 4 bases from V and 5 bases from J, the junction contained 7 bases not matched to a gene. The CDR3 covers 16 residues. CDR3 region: CASSSPGQGRTGELFF. The CDR3 nucleotides are TGTGCCAGCAGCTCACCGGGACAGGGGAGGACCGGGGAGCTGTTTTTT.

This clone was picked up a small number of times. CDR3 DNA: TGTGCCAGCAGCGTAGGTGATAGCTCTGGAAACACCATATATTTT. It yields the protein CASSVGDSSGNTIYF. The rearrangement uses TRBV9 and TRBJ1-3; D not resolved. CDR3 length: 15 amino acids. Germline CDR1 and CDR2: SGDLS and YYNGEE. The V end lost 0 bases, the J end lost 0 bases, and 7 bases lay between the germline ends.

The rearrangement uses TRBV11-2 and TRBJ1-2; D gene ambiguous. Germline values: CDR1 SGHAT, CDR2 FQNNGV. The CDR3 is made up of 13 amino acids. Trimming cost V 1 base and J 2 bases, with 5 bases left between them. CDR3 nucleotides: TGTGCCAGCAGCTTAGGGGTGAACTATGGCTACACCTTC. Its protein product is CASSLGVNYGYTF.

This chain connects TRBV5-1 to TRBJ2-1, with D hard to call. The V and J ends lost 2 bases and 7 bases respectively, with 7 bases between them. The CDR3 has 12 amino acids. CDR1 and CDR2 from the germline V gene are SGHRS and YFSETQ. CDR3 amino acids: CASSFLNNEQFF. CDR3 nucleotides: TGCGCCAGCAGCTTCCTTAATAATGAGCAGTTCTTC.

V gene TRBV9 combines with J gene TRBJ1-1; D is undetermined. CDR1 SGDLS and CDR2 YYNGEE come from the germline V gene. This CDR3 comprises 14 residues. Trimming removed 4 bases from V and 1 base from J, with 11 bases in between. CDR3 residues: CASSPHSSNTEAFF. CDR3 nucleotides: TGTGCCAGCAGCCCTCATAGTTCGAACACTGAAGCTTTCTTT.

The chain carries TRBV6-5 and TRBJ1-5, with D perhaps TRBD1 (6 bases). CDR1 and CDR2 from the germline V gene are MNHEY and SVGAGI. This CDR3 region has 14 residues. V lost 8 bases, J lost 10 bases, and 21 bases lay in between. As DNA, the CDR3 is TGTGCCAGCTCCGGACAGTTGGGGAGAGTACCCCAGCATTTT. Encoded protein: CASSGQLGRVPQHF.

The chain has TRBV5-3 and TRBJ1-5; the D is unclear. TRBV5-3 is labeled an ORF, and its function is uncertain. This CDR3 has 10 amino acids. Trimming took 6 bases from V and 10 from J, leaving 8 bases between them. In DNA, the CDR3 is TGTGCCAGAAACTACCTACCCCAGCATTTT. The encoded protein is CARNYLPQHF.